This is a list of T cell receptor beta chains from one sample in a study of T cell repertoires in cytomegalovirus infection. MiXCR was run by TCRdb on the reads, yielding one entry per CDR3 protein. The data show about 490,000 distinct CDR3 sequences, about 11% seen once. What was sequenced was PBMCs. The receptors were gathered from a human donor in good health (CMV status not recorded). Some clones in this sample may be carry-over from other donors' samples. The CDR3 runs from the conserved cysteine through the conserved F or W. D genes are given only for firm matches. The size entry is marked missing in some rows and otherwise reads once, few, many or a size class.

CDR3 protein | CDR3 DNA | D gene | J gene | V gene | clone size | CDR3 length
CASSPEGTNEKLFF | TGTGCCAGCAGCCCCGAGGGAACTAATGAAAAACTGTTTTTT | - | TRBJ1-4 | TRBV9 | few | 14
CASSATGLNTEAFF | TGTGCCAGCAGTGCGACAGGGTTGAACACTGAAGCTTTCTTT | TRBD1 | TRBJ1-1 | TRBV28 | many | 14
CASSQVRVGTGELFF | TGTGCCAGCAGCCAAGTTAGGGTGGGCACCGGGGAGCTGTTTTTT | - | TRBJ2-2 | TRBV4-2 | few | 15
CAISLDRATGELFF | TGTGCCATCAGCCTAGACAGGGCCACCGGGGAGCTGTTTTTT | TRBD1 | TRBJ2-2 | TRBV10-3 | many | 14
CASSLLRGTNEKLFF | TGTGCCAGCAGCTTGCTGAGGGGGACTAATGAAAAACTGTTTTTT | - | TRBJ1-4 | TRBV5-4 | many | 15
CASSSLQGAGETQYF | TGTGCCAGCAGCTCCCTCCAGGGGGCCGGAGAGACCCAGTACTTC | TRBD1 | TRBJ2-5 | TRBV5-6 | many | 15
CASSLMGLAGGNTGELFF | TGTGCCAGCAGCTTAATGGGCCTAGCGGGAGGAAACACCGGGGAGCTGTTTTTT | TRBD2 | TRBJ2-2 | TRBV7-8 | many | 18
CASTPGTGTSRPAKNIQYF | TGTGCCAGCACCCCCGGGACAGGGACTAGTCGGCCGGCCAAAAACATTCAGTACTTC | - | TRBJ2-4 | TRBV12-3/TRBV12-4 | many | 19
CASSLVGLAASEQYF | TGTGCCAGCAGCTTAGTGGGACTAGCGGCGAGTGAGCAGTACTTC | TRBD2 | TRBJ2-7 | TRBV7-9 | few | 15
CASSRNVITEAFF | TGTGCCAGCAGCAGAAACGTCATCACTGAAGCTTTCTTT | - | TRBJ1-1 | TRBV7-2 | many | 13
CSARGGAEETQYF | TGCAGCGCACGGGGGGGGGCGGAAGAGACCCAGTACTTC | TRBD2 | TRBJ2-5 | TRBV29-1 | few | 13
CASSFYRNTIYF | TGTGCCAGCAGTTTTTACAGAAACACCATATATTTT | - | TRBJ1-3 | TRBV28 | many | 12
CANSQYNEQYF | TGTGCCAACAGCCAATATAACGAGCAGTACTTC | - | TRBJ2-7 | TRBV3-1 | - | 11
CSAYRANYGYTF | TGCAGTGCTTACAGAGCTAACTATGGCTACACCTTC | - | TRBJ1-2 | TRBV20-1 | - | 12
CASSQGGRVLGEQYF | TGTGCCAGCAGCCAAGGCGGGAGGGTTTTGGGAGAGCAGTACTTC | TRBD2 | TRBJ2-7 | TRBV3-1 | few | 15
CASIMDGSSYNEQFF | TGTGCCAGCATCATGGACGGTAGCTCCTACAATGAGCAGTTCTTC | - | TRBJ2-1 | TRBV7-9 | many | 15
CSARRRGRGDEQFF | TGCAGTGCTAGACGACGGGGCAGGGGGGATGAGCAGTTCTTC | - | TRBJ2-1 | TRBV20-1 | many | 14
CASSLLEEAFF | TGTGCCAGCAGTTTACTGGAAGAAGCTTTCTTT | - | TRBJ1-1 | TRBV12-3/TRBV12-4 | few | 11
CSAFFSGRTDTQYF | TGCAGTGCCTTTTTTAGCGGTCGCACAGATACGCAGTATTTT | - | TRBJ2-3 | TRBV20-1 | many | 14